These 6 T cell receptor beta chains were sequenced from one sample in a study of STAT5B mutations in CD4+ large granular lymphocyte leukemia. Measured with immunoSEQ multiplex PCR; TCRdb has only the in-frame clones, and not every one. Altogether almost 20,000 clones are present, about 88% being singletons, with the ten largest covering roughly 13%. Sequences were obtained from CD4+ T cells from blood buffy coats. Receptors were obtained from a human donor in good health.

V usage is TRBV2 and J usage is TRBJ2-5; D may be TRBD1 (5 bases). V gave up 7 bases and J gave up 10 bases, with 13 bases separating them. From germline, CDR1 is SNHLY and CDR2 FYNNEI. CDR3 length: 11 residues. The CDR3 is CASTSRQSQYF. CDR3 coding DNA: TGTGCCAGCACTAGTCGACAGAGCCAGTACTTC.

This sequence joins TRBV20-1 and TRBJ1-1, with D uncertain. CDR1 is DFQATT, CDR2 SNEGSKA, per germline (reference sequence). V was cut by 3 bases and J by 7 bases, with 9 bases left in between. The CDR3 is 11 residues long. CDR3: CSASQADEAFF. CDR3 nucleotide sequence: TGCAGTGCTAGTCAGGCTGATGAAGCTTTCTTT.

The V and J genes are TRBV7-6 and TRBJ1-2, with 9 bases that match TRBD1. The CDR3 runs to 14 residues. V shed 5 bases and J 8 bases; nucleotides not matched to a gene: 9. Germline CDR1 reads SGHVS; CDR2 reads FNYEAQ. Here the CDR3 reads CASSPVQGAGGYTF. In DNA form, the CDR3 reads TGTGCCAGCAGCCCGGTACAGGGGGCGGGAGGCTACACCTTC.

In nucleotides, the CDR3 is TGTGCCTGGATTCAGATGAACACTGAAGCTTTCTTT. Residues: CAWIQMNTEAFF. The gene calls are TRBV30 and TRBJ1-1; D gene uncertain. CDR3 size: 12 residues. The V end was cut by 4 bases, the J end by 0 bases, with 6 bases between. The germline V gene has CDR1 GTSNPN and CDR2 SVGIG (reference sequence). The whole variable domain, remainder taken from reference TRBV30 and TRBJ1-1, is SQTIHQWPATLVQPVGSPLSLECTVEGTSNPNLYWYRQAAGRGLQLLFYSVGIGQISSEVPQNLSASRPQDRQFILSSKKLLLSDSGFYLCAWIQMNTEAFFGQGTRLTVV.

This chain links TRBV2 with TRBJ2-1; D could derive from TRBD1 or TRBD2 (5 bases each). Germline CDR1 reads SNHLY; CDR2 reads FYNNEI. V was shortened by 4 bases and J by 9 bases, with 7 bases between the two germline ends. The CDR3 covers 11 residues. The CDR3 loop reads CASSGDREQFF. The CDR3 DNA follows: TGTGCCAGCAGTGGGGACCGTGAGCAGTTCTTC.

The chain is built from TRBV2 and TRBJ2-1; D is tentatively TRBD1 or TRBD2 (5 bases each). The CDR3 consists of 15 residues. Per the germline V gene, CDR1 is SNHLY and CDR2 is FYNNEI. Trimming stripped 4 bases from V and 0 bases from J, with 10 bases between. The CDR3 nucleotides read TGTGCCAGCAGTGGGGGGAAGAGCTCCTACAATGAGCAGTTCTTC. This codes for CASSGGKSSYNEQFF. Full variable domain (outside the CDR3, taken from reference TRBV2 and TRBJ2-1): EPEVTQTPSHQVTQMGQEVILRCVPISNHLYFYWYRQILGQKVEFLVSFYNNEISEKSEIFDDQFSVERPDGSNFTLKIRSTKLEDSAMYFCASSGGKSSYNEQFFGPGTRLTVL.